The clone carrying this TCR beta chain was recorded a few times. The data belong to a study of regulatory T cells in long-lasting Graves disease. Indicated time point: persistent/refractory GD, antithyroid drugs over 5 years with positive TRAb. Following extraction of RNA from PBMCs, that RNA was used to make the TCR library. Collection of peripheral blood (around 10 milliliters) was done using EDTA tubes. This CDR3 has 17 amino acids. Germline CDR1 and CDR2: SGHTA and FQGNSA. The V end lost 5 bases, the J end lost 2 bases, and 19 bases lay between the germline ends. CDR3 regions were amplified by Arm-PCR using iRepertoire HTBI primers to build TCR beta libraries. TCRdb reanalysed the multiplex PCR reads using MiXCR and keeps one entry per CDR3 protein. Of hundreds of thousands of distinct CDR3 sequences in the sample, 20% were seen once.

The clonotype originates from a female donor with Graves disease. The genes are TRBV7-2 and TRBJ1-5; possibly TRBD1 for D (6 bases). The source was peripheral blood mononuclear cells (PBMCs), collected when the disease was refractory, from a patient treated with antithyroid drugs. The CDR3 here is CASSPEGGARGNQPQHF. CDR3 DNA sequence: TGTGCCAGCAGCCCCGAGGGGGGGGCGCGGGGCAATCAGCCCCAGCATTTT. The full variable domain, in which reference TRBV7-2 and TRBJ1-5 provide the parts outside the CDR3, is GAGVSQSPSNKVTEKGKDVELRCDPISGHTALYWYRQSLGQGLEFLIYFQGNSAPDKSGLPSDRFSAERTGGSVSTLTIQRTQQEDSAVYLCASSPEGGARGNQPQHFGDGTRLSIL.